The 26 T cell receptor beta chains given below trace back to one sample, sequenced in a study of PD-1 blockade in mismatch repair-deficient tumors. TCRdb's table, derived via immunoSEQ multiplex PCR, lists solely in-frame clones and lacks some. The sample yields about 60,000 clones, about nine tenths seen once. Sequencing used peripheral blood, obtained 52 weeks after starting pembrolizumab. The receptor source for this set is an adult with mismatch repair-deficient cancer.

V usage is TRBV11-3 and J usage is TRBJ2-7; D possibly corresponds to TRBD2 (5 bases). The germline V and J ends were trimmed by 1 base and 3 bases, with 7 bases remaining between them. Per germline, CDR1 SGHNT and CDR2 YENEEA. This CDR3 has 13 amino acids. DNA for the CDR3: TGTGCCAGCAGCTTAGCGGGGTTCTACGAGCAGTACTTC. Its protein product is CASSLAGFYEQYF.

The chain combines TRBV21-1 with TRBJ1-5; the table assigns TRBD1, which was not confirmed against the DNA. TRBV21-1 is a documented pseudogene. This CDR3 region has 15 residues. DNA for the CDR3: TGTGCCAGCAGCAAAGACAGGGATAGCAATCAGCCCCAGCATTTT. Its protein is CASSKDRDSNQPQHF.

The gene calls are TRBV19 and TRBJ2-1, with 7 bases fitting TRBD1. J was trimmed by 3 bases and V by 6 bases; bases with no gene match: 8. The germline V gene encodes CDR1 LNHDA and CDR2 SQIVND (reference sequence). CDR3 length equals 15 residues. The CDR3 protein is CASRRGPSLYNEQFF. CDR3 DNA: TGTGCCAGTAGAAGGGGGCCTAGCCTCTACAATGAGCAGTTCTTC.

V gene TRBV19 combines with J gene TRBJ1-5; D gene unclear. Germline V gives CDR1 LNHDA, CDR2 SQIVND (reference sequence). V shed 2 bases and J shed 2 bases, with 13 bases lying between them. CDR3 length: 16 amino acids. Here the CDR3 reads CASSIMASHGNQPQHF. The CDR3 nucleotides read TGTGCCAGTAGTATAATGGCCAGCCATGGCAATCAGCCCCAGCATTTT. Combining the CDR3 with reference TRBV19 and TRBJ1-5 gives the whole variable domain DGGITQSPKYLFRKEGQNVTLSCEQNLNHDAMYWYRQDPGQGLRLIYYSQIVNDFQKGDIAEGYSVSREKKESFPLTVTSAQKNPTAFYLCASSIMASHGNQPQHFGDGTRLSIL.

The CDR3, as DNA: TGTGCCAGCAGTAACCCGGGACAACCCACCTACGAGCAGTACTTC. Encoded protein: CASSNPGQPTYEQYF. V usage is TRBV28 and J usage is TRBJ2-7; D perhaps matches TRBD1 (6 bases). Trimming took off 5 bases at V and 2 bases at J, with 16 bases between the two ends. The germline V gene encodes CDR1 MDHEN and CDR2 SYDVKM. This CDR3 is built from 15 residues.

The rearrangement joins TRBV5-6 to TRBJ2-7; TRBD2 agrees at 8 bases. Germline CDR1 is SGHDT and CDR2 is YYEEEE. CDR3 length equals 12 residues. Trimming at V came to 0 bases and at J to 7 bases, leaving 0 bases not matched to a gene. CDR3 protein: CASSLGLAEQYF. The CDR3 DNA follows: TGTGCCAGCAGCTTGGGACTAGCGGAGCAGTACTTC.

The chain uses TRBV6-5 and TRBJ2-3; 10 nucleotides match TRBD2. This CDR3 contains 15 residues. The germline V gene encodes CDR1 MNHEY and CDR2 SVGAGI. V trimming: 2 bases; J trimming: 7 bases; junction bases outside the gene matches: 6. Here the CDR3 DNA reads TGTGCCAGCAGTTACCTAGCGGGAGAGGAGAATACGCAGTATTTT. It translates to CASSYLAGEENTQYF.

The gene calls are TRBV9 and TRBJ1-1; D not resolved. The CDR3 has 13 residues. The V end lost 3 bases, the J end lost 5 bases, and 11 bases lay between the germline ends. CDR1 is SGDLS, CDR2 YYNGEE, per germline. CDR3 loop: CASSDRSGTEAFF. CDR3 in DNA: TGTGCCAGCAGCGACAGATCCGGGACTGAAGCTTTCTTT.

V usage is TRBV19 and J usage is TRBJ2-7; a weak D match, TRBD1 (6 bases). CDR1 LNHDA and CDR2 SQIVND come from the germline V gene (reference sequence). Trimming pared 3 bases from V and 3 bases from J, leaving 12 bases between. CDR3 length equals 14 residues. CDR3 sequence reads: CASSMQQGHYEQYF. In nucleotides, the CDR3 is TGTGCCAGTAGTATGCAACAGGGACACTACGAGCAGTACTTC.

The CDR3 region is CASSLYRGAEAFF. The CDR3 region has the DNA TGTGCCAGCAGTTTATACAGGGGTGCTGAAGCTTTCTTT. V is TRBV27 and J is TRBJ1-1; TRBD1 matches 7 bases. Germline trimming cut 1 base from V and 6 bases from J; bases unmatched to any gene: 2. The CDR3 has 13 amino acids. CDR1 and CDR2 from the germline V gene are MNHEY and SMNVEV (reference sequence).

V and J are TRBV2 and TRBJ2-3; 12 bases are shared with TRBD1. V gave up 5 bases and J gave up 5 bases; unmatched junction bases: 8. Germline lookup yields CDR1 SNHLY and CDR2 FYNNEI. This CDR3 is 16 amino acids long. The CDR3 DNA reads TGTGCCAGCAGTAGGGGGACAGGGGGCTGGGAAGATACGCAGTATTTT. Translating gives CASSRGTGGWEDTQYF.

This clone was recorded a few times. CDR3 DNA sequence: TGCGCCAGCAGTGAGTCAGGGGCAGGGTGGGCCGAGCAGTACTTC. Translating it yields CASSESGAGWAEQYF. The rearrangement links TRBV10-1 to TRBJ2-7; possible D gene TRBD1, 5 bases. This CDR3 comprises 15 residues. Germline V gene lookup returns CDR1 WNHNN and CDR2 SYGVQD (reference sequence). V was cut by 0 bases and J by 6 bases, with 15 bases left in between.

Concerning this clone itself: Sequence at one end of the junction differs from germline and may be a read error. The chain recombines TRBV6-1 with TRBJ2-7; D not certain. The germline gives CDR1 MNHNS, CDR2 SASEGT. This CDR3 region has 12 residues. CDR3 amino acids: CASTERVYEQYF. CDR3 nucleotide sequence: TGTGCCAGCACTGAAAGGGTCTACGAGCAGTACTTC.

This clone was detected once. J is TRBJ1-1 and V is TRBV7-3; TRBD1 aligns across 7 bases. The V segment lost 5 bases and the J segment 3 bases; nucleotides outside the gene matches: 3. Per the germline V gene, CDR1 is SGHTA and CDR2 is FQGTGA. This CDR3 region has 13 residues. The CDR3 here is CASSPQGDTEAFF. In DNA, the CDR3 is TGTGCCAGCAGCCCGCAGGGGGACACTGAAGCTTTCTTT.

V and J are TRBV7-9 and TRBJ2-7; the match to TRBD1 covers 8 bases. The CDR3 has 16 amino acids. Germline-derived CDR1 and CDR2 are SEHNR and FQNEAQ (reference sequence). V gave up 5 bases and J gave up 1 base; unmatched junction bases: 10. This chain's CDR3 is CASSPFPQGASYEQYF. Written as DNA, the CDR3 is TGTGCCAGCAGCCCCTTCCCGCAGGGGGCTTCCTACGAGCAGTACTTC.

The chain links TRBV5-1 to TRBJ2-2, with 14 bases lining up with TRBD2. The CDR3 has 18 amino acids. J was trimmed by 0 bases and V by 4 bases; bases with no gene match: 5. Germline assignment: CDR1 SGHRS and CDR2 YFSETQ. Here the CDR3 reads CASSGGLAGAPNTGELFF. In nucleotides, the CDR3 is TGCGCCAGCAGCGGGGGACTAGCGGGAGCCCCGAACACCGGGGAGCTGTTTTTT.

The chain joins TRBV2 to TRBJ2-7; the D gene is possibly TRBD1 (6 bases). Trimming took off 7 bases at V and 2 bases at J, with 18 bases between the two ends. In germline, CDR1 is SNHLY, CDR2 FYNNEI. This CDR3 contains 15 residues. The CDR3 is CASTGQPLIPYEQYF. CDR3 DNA: TGTGCCAGCACCGGACAGCCGCTAATACCCTACGAGCAGTACTTC.

The gene calls are TRBV5-4 and TRBJ1-3; D is ambiguous. The CDR3 loop spans 15 amino acids. V was cut by 0 bases and J by 2 bases, with 9 bases left in between. Germline assignment: CDR1 SGHNT and CDR2 YYREEE (reference sequence). This chain's CDR3 is CASSLAAGAGNTIYF. The DNA for the CDR3 is TGTGCCAGCAGCTTGGCCGCAGGAGCTGGAAACACCATATATTTT.

The V and J genes are TRBV4-2 and TRBJ2-1; TRBD2 is a possible D gene (5 bases). V lost 0 bases, J lost 4 bases, and 16 bases lay in between. The CDR3 contains 17 residues. Germline CDR1 LGHNA, CDR2 YNFKEQ. CDR3 loop: CASSQDFTRRHYNEQFF. In nucleotides, the CDR3 is TGTGCCAGCAGCCAAGATTTTACTAGACGACATTACAATGAGCAGTTCTTC.

Relative to its sample, this clone is hyperexpanded (1% or more). The chain joins TRBV6-5 to TRBJ2-7; TRBD2 matches 7 bases. After removal of 7 bases from V and 7 bases from J, the junction contained 16 bases not matched to a gene. Germline CDR1 MNHEY, CDR2 SVGAGI. The CDR3 extends over 15 amino acids. CDR3 nucleotides: TGTGCCAGCACCCGATCCGGGACTAATTTGTTGGAGCAGTACTTC. Its translation is CASTRSGTNLLEQYF.

This chain joins TRBV7-8 and TRBJ2-7; 12 positions agree with TRBD2. Germline CDR1 and CDR2: SGHVS and FQNEAQ. V dropped 5 bases and J dropped 3; count of bases not matched to a gene: 5. The CDR3 length is 15 residues. In DNA form, the CDR3 reads TGTGCCAGCAGCCGACTAGCGGGAGACAACTACGAGCAGTACTTC. Protein product: CASSRLAGDNYEQYF.

The J gene is TRBJ2-5, the V gene TRBV5-4; 7 nucleotides match TRBD1. The V and J ends lost 1 base and 5 bases, in that order; junction bases with no gene match: 5. The CDR3 runs 14 residues. CDR1 and CDR2 (germline): SGHNT, YYREEE (reference sequence). This CDR3 is CASSLRQGSETQYF. The DNA for the CDR3 is TGTGCCAGCAGCTTGAGACAGGGTAGCGAGACCCAGTACTTC.

This rearrangement joins TRBV7-2 to TRBJ1-1; a weak D match, TRBD1 (5 bases). Trimming pared 3 bases from V and 6 bases from J, leaving 26 bases between. This CDR3 is built from 18 residues. Germline CDR1 reads SGHTA; CDR2 reads FQGNSA. The CDR3 coding sequence is TGTGCCAGCAGCTTTCACCTCCGGGGACGGCGACTCCGTCCTGAAGCTTTCTTT. Translation: CASSFHLRGRRLRPEAFF.

The V and J genes are TRBV10-1 and TRBJ2-7; TRBD1 or TRBD2 may be the D gene (5 bases each). CDR3 length: 16 amino acids. The germline gives CDR1 WNHNN, CDR2 SYGVQD (reference sequence). V lost 0 bases to trimming and J lost 2 bases, with 14 bases between them. The CDR3, as DNA: TGCGCCAGCAGTGAGTCACGAGGGGCCGGGGCCTACGAGCAGTACTTC. Its protein is CASSESRGAGAYEQYF.

This chain uses TRBV5-1 with TRBJ1-1; D is unclear. This CDR3 has 13 amino acids. Germline V gives CDR1 SGHRS, CDR2 YFSETQ. Trimming left V 3 bases short and J 4 bases short, with 10 bases between. The CDR3 region is CASSSGGSTEAFF. The CDR3, as DNA: TGCGCCAGCAGCTCAGGAGGGAGCACTGAAGCTTTCTTT.

The rearrangement links TRBV7-9 to TRBJ2-1, with D perhaps matching TRBD2 (5 bases). The germline V gene encodes CDR1 SEHNR and CDR2 FQNEAQ (reference sequence). The CDR3 loop spans 15 amino acids. With 5 bases removed from V and 4 bases from J, the gap between germline ends came to 15 bases. CDR3 in amino acids: CASSPRDRVYNEQFF. CDR3 nucleotides: TGTGCCAGCAGCCCCCGGGATAGGGTTTACAATGAGCAGTTCTTC.